This T cell receptor (beta chain) was sequenced during a study of blood T cell repertoires in COVID-19. Looking at the study overall: T cells, B-cell-depleted T cells, or PBMCs provided the cDNA or gDNA that served as material.

In germline, CDR1 is SGHNT, CDR2 YYREEE (reference sequence). CDR3 length: 15 residues. Trimming removed 4 bases from V and 4 bases from J, with 14 bases in between. Method: immunoSEQ multiplex PCR; TCRdb's copy keeps in-frame clones and lacks some. The sample records 100,000 or so clones, around 81% being singletons. V is TRBV5-4 and J is TRBJ2-2; D is ambiguous. Sample: peripheral blood. This TCR was recovered from a man aged 45-65 years with active or convalescent COVID-19. The CDR3 loop is CASSDTSGRTGELFF. The CDR3 DNA reads as TGTGCCAGCAGCGATACATCTGGGCGCACCGGGGAGCTGTTTTTT.